The 8 T cell receptor beta chains below all came from one sample that was sequenced in a study of regulatory T cells in long-lasting Graves disease. The authors built TCR beta libraries using iRepertoire HTBI primers and Arm-PCR of CDR3 regions. TCRdb independently ran MiXCR on the multiplex PCR reads; one entry per CDR3 protein. The sample records roughly 350,000 distinct CDR3 sequences, over 15% being singletons. Time point specified: newly diagnosed GD, antithyroid drugs for less than 3 months. PBMC-derived RNA was used for the TCR library. These data were also reused for a study on T cells in Graves' hyperthyroidism and ophthalmopathy.

This sample comprised peripheral blood mononuclear cells (PBMCs), obtained at new diagnosis, from a patient treated with antithyroid drugs. The receptor set was obtained from a man in his forties or fifties with Graves disease.

This clonotype was recorded at least ten times. The chain joins TRBV5-1 to TRBJ2-7; the match to TRBD1 covers 10 bases. The CDR3 extends over 15 amino acids. The V and J ends lost 3 bases and 3 bases, in that order; junction bases with no gene match: 6. Germline V lookup: CDR1 SGHRS, CDR2 YFSETQ. The CDR3 region is CASSWGQGPFYEQYF. As DNA, the CDR3 is TGCGCCAGCAGCTGGGGACAGGGGCCGTTCTACGAGCAGTACTTC.

This clonotype was seen at least ten times. The V gene is TRBV20-1, the J gene TRBJ1-6; 8 positions agree with TRBD1. Germline loops: CDR1 DFQATT, CDR2 SNEGSKA (reference sequence). J lost 4 bases, V lost 0 bases, and 8 bases had no gene match. The CDR3 runs to 17 residues. The CDR3 DNA follows: TGCAGTGCTAGAGATGGAGGGACAGGCCTTTATAATTCACCCCTCCACTTT. It specifies CSARDGGTGLYNSPLHF.

This clonotype came up many times. The chain combines TRBV5-1 with TRBJ2-1, with 8 bases matching TRBD1. Per germline, CDR1 SGHRS and CDR2 YFSETQ. CDR3 length equals 15 residues. V gave up 7 bases and J gave up 5 bases; unmatched junction bases: 11. The CDR3 DNA sequence: TGCGCCAGCTGCGTTGAGGGACAGGCAGACAATGAGCAGTTCTTC. Translated: CASCVEGQADNEQFF.

The table lists this clonotype with a few counts. CDR3 nucleotides: TGTGCCAGCAGCGACAGGGTCCAAGAGACCCAGTACTTC. The encoded protein is CASSDRVQETQYF. The chain links TRBV7-9 to TRBJ2-5, with 7 bases that match TRBD1. Trimming took 5 bases from V and 1 from J; bases not matched to a gene: 1. The length of the CDR3 is 13 residues. The germline V gene encodes CDR1 SEHNR and CDR2 FQNEAQ (reference sequence). Using reference TRBV7-9 and TRBJ2-5 for the parts outside the CDR3, the full variable domain is DTGVSQNPRHKITKRGQNVTFRCDPISEHNRLYWYRQTLGQGPEFLTYFQNEAQLEKSRLLSDRFSAERPKGSFSTLEIQRTEQGDSAMYLCASSDRVQETQYFGPGTRLLVL.

This clonotype was seen ten or more times. The J gene is TRBJ2-1, the V gene TRBV20-1, with D perhaps TRBD2 (6 bases). This CDR3 has 15 residues. Germline-derived CDR1 and CDR2 are DFQATT and SNEGSKA (reference sequence). V gave up 0 bases and J gave up 6 bases, with 15 bases separating them. In DNA form, the CDR3 reads TGCAGTGCTAGAGATCTGGGGGGATCGGGCAATGAGCAGTTCTTC. It translates to CSARDLGGSGNEQFF.

This clonotype was seen repeatedly, ten times or more. The chain is built from TRBV28 and TRBJ2-5; 10 bases fit TRBD2. CDR1 is MDHEN and CDR2 is SYDVKM in the germline V gene. The ends lost 3 bases at V and 3 bases at J; junction bases unmatched: 1. CDR3 length equals 14 residues. The CDR3 sequence is CASSLSGGEETQYF. Here the CDR3 DNA reads TGTGCCAGCAGTTTGAGCGGGGGGGAAGAGACCCAGTACTTC.

This clonotype came up many times. V gene TRBV6-2 or TRBV6-3 combines with J gene TRBJ2-1; D ambiguous. The V and J ends lost 5 bases and 4 bases respectively, with 9 bases between them. This CDR3 contains 13 residues. Germline V CDR1 and CDR2: MNHEY, SVGEGT. The DNA for the CDR3 is TGTGCCAGCAGTGAAGACGGTTACAATGAGCAGTTCTTC. Translation gives CASSEDGYNEQFF.

At least ten counts were recorded for this clonotype. The chain carries TRBV6-2 or TRBV6-3 and TRBJ1-1; D is unresolved. The CDR3 totals 13 residues. V was clipped by 0 bases and J by 6 bases, with 8 bases between them. Germline CDR1 MNHEY, CDR2 SVGEGT. CDR3 nucleotides: TGTGCCAGCAGTTACTCCGGGGAATCTGAAGCTTTCTTT. Protein: CASSYSGESEAFF.